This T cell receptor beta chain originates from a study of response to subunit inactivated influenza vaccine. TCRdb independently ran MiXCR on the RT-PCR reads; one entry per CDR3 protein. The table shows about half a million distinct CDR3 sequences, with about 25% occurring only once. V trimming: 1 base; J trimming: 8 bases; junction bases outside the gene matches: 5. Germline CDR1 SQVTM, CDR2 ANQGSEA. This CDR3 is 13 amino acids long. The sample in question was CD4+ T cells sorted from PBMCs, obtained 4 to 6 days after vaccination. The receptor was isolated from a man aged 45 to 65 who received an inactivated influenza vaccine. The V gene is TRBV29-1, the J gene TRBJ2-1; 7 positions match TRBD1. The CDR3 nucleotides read TGCAGCGTTGAAGTAGACAGGGCCTATGAGCAGTTCTTC. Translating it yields CSVEVDRAYEQFF.